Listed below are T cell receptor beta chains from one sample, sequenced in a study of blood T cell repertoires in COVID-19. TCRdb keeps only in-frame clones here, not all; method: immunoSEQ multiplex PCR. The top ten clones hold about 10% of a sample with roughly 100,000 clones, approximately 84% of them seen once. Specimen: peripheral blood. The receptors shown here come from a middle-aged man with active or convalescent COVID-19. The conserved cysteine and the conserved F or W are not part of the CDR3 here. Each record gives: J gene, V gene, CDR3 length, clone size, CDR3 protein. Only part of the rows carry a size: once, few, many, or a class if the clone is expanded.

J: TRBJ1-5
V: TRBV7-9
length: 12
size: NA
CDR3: ASSPPDISQPQH

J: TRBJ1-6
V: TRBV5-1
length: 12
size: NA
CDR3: ASSAGADNSPLH

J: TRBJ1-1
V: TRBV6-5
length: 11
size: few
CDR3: ASRGGMNTEAF

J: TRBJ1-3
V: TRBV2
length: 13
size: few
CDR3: ASRAPAGVGNTIY

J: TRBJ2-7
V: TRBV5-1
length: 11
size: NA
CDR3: ASSPHSSYEQY

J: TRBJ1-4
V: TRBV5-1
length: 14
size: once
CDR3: ASSPGTSTTNEKLF

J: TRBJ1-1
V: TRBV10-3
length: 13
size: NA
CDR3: AISEGGRYDTEAF

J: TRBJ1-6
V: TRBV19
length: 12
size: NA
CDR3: ASMNRGYNSPLH

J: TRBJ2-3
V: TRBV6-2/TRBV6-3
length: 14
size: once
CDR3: ASSYSGTGSTDTQY

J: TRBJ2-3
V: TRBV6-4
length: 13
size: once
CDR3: ASSASGGAADTQY

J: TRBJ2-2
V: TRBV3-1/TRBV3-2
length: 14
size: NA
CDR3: ASSPPAGKNTGELF

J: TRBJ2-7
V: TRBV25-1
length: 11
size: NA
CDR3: ASSDRVFYEQY